This passage covers 10 T cell receptor beta chains from one sample sequenced in a study of human T cells and chemical hapten exposure. Time point defined: pre-sensitization, week 0. Treatment specified: therapeutic diphenylcyclopropenone sensitization with weekly scalp DPC. The template was total RNA from unfractionated whole blood. A single record per CDR3 protein comes from TCRdb applying MiXCR to the RACE reads. The sample records 35,000 to 45,000 distinct CDR3 sequences, 12% being singletons. Sequenced here: whole blood, sampled in connection with sensitization to the hapten diphenylcyclopropenone (DPC). These receptors originate from a woman aged 40-49 years with alopecia areata. Some clones in this sample may be carry-over from other donors' samples.

The chain uses TRBV27 and TRBJ2-3; 9 positions agree with TRBD2. The CDR3 has 18 amino acids. V lost 1 base to trimming and J lost 4 bases; unmatched junction nucleotides: 12. The germline V gene encodes CDR1 MNHEY and CDR2 SMNVEV (reference sequence). The CDR3 coding sequence is TGTGCCAGCAGTTTATTTCCCCCGGGCGGGGGGGTTTCAGATACGCAGTATTTT. This gives the protein CASSLFPPGGGVSDTQYF.

This clonotype was recorded at least ten times. The chain couples TRBV11-2 to TRBJ1-1; the D is unclear. Germline V CDR1 and CDR2: SGHAT, FQNNGV. The length of the CDR3 is 14 residues. Trimming shortened V by 3 bases and J by 1 base, and 9 bases separated the two germline ends. The CDR3 sequence: CASSFRVTNTEAFF. The CDR3 DNA follows: TGTGCCAGCAGCTTCCGGGTCACGAACACTGAAGCTTTCTTT.

About this clonotype: A much larger clone differs from this one at a single base, so this may be a read error. The chain employs TRBV14 and TRBJ2-3; D unresolved. V gave up 3 bases and J gave up 2 bases, with 6 bases separating them. The CDR3 runs 13 residues. From germline, CDR1 is SGHDN and CDR2 FVKESK. CDR3 nucleotide sequence: TGTGCCAGCAGCCATTCAACCACAGATACGCAGTATTTT. It codes for CASSHSTTDTQYF.

In this sample, this clonotype turned up a few times. The chain uses TRBV9 and TRBJ2-5, with D tentatively TRBD1 or TRBD2 (7 bases each). V gave up 4 bases and J gave up 6 bases, with 13 bases separating them. Germline V CDR1 and CDR2: SGDLS, YYNGEE. CDR3 length: 13 residues. CDR3 sequence: CASSQGGLQTQYF. DNA of the CDR3: TGTGCCAGCAGCCAGGGGGGGTTGCAGACCCAGTACTTC. Looking up the rest from reference TRBV9 and TRBJ2-5 gives the full variable domain: DSGVTQTPKHLITATGQRVTLRCSPRSGDLSVYWYQQSLDQGLQFLIQYYNGEERAKGNILERFSAQQFPDLHSELNLSSLELGDSALYFCASSQGGLQTQYFGPGTRLLVL.

This clonotype was counted between two and nine times. The V and J genes are TRBV18 and TRBJ2-7; D assignment may be TRBD1 or TRBD2 (5 bases each). V lost 3 bases and J lost 2, with 17 bases in between. Germline lookup yields CDR1 KGHSH and CDR2 LQKENI. The CDR3 runs 16 residues. CDR3 bases: TGTGCCAGCTCACCCCCCCCCGGGGCCGCACCCTACGAGCAGTACTTC. It specifies CASSPPPGAAPYEQYF.

This clonotype was detected a few times. The chain combines TRBV28 with TRBJ2-7; D not certain. The CDR3 is 14 residues long. V shed 3 bases and J shed 4 bases, with 13 bases lying between them. Germline V gives CDR1 MDHEN, CDR2 SYDVKM. For the CDR3, the DNA is TGTGCCAGCAGTTTTCCCGGTGTGGGATACGAGCAGTACTTC. It codes for CASSFPGVGYEQYF.

The sample holds many counts of this clonotype. The chain uses TRBV20-1 and TRBJ2-1, with D perhaps assigned TRBD1 or TRBD2 (5 bases each). Trimming left V 0 bases short and J 11 bases short, with 11 bases between. This CDR3 has 12 residues. In germline, CDR1 is DFQATT, CDR2 SNEGSKA (reference sequence). The CDR3 protein is CSARDGGRQQFF. In DNA form, the CDR3 reads TGCAGTGCTAGAGATGGGGGACGGCAGCAGTTCTTC.

This clonotype was detected only a few times. V usage is TRBV20-1 and J usage is TRBJ1-1; D call uncertain. The germline V gene encodes CDR1 DFQATT and CDR2 SNEGSKA (reference sequence). V was pared by 4 bases and J by 0 bases, with 6 bases between. The CDR3 is 12 amino acids. The CDR3 loop is CSANTVNTEAFF. CDR3 DNA: TGCAGTGCTAATACAGTGAACACTGAAGCTTTCTTT.

This clonotype was found many times. The chain recombines TRBV7-2 with TRBJ1-2, with 7 bases matching TRBD1. Germline V gives CDR1 SGHTA, CDR2 FQGNSA. This CDR3 region has 14 residues. Germline trimming cut 5 bases from V and 2 bases from J; bases unmatched to any gene: 5. The CDR3 loop reads CASSPRQGNYGYTF. CDR3 DNA sequence: TGTGCCAGCAGCCCCCGACAGGGAAACTATGGCTACACCTTC.

The chain uses TRBV28 and TRBJ1-1; a possible D gene is TRBD1 (6 bases). Trimming took 2 bases from V and 5 from J, leaving 15 bases between them. The CDR3 has 15 amino acids. Germline V gene data show CDR1 as MDHEN and CDR2 as SYDVKM. The CDR3 DNA follows: TGTGCCAGCAGTTTACCGAGGGGGGGCCGGACTGAAGCTTTCTTT. This gives the protein CASSLPRGGRTEAFF.